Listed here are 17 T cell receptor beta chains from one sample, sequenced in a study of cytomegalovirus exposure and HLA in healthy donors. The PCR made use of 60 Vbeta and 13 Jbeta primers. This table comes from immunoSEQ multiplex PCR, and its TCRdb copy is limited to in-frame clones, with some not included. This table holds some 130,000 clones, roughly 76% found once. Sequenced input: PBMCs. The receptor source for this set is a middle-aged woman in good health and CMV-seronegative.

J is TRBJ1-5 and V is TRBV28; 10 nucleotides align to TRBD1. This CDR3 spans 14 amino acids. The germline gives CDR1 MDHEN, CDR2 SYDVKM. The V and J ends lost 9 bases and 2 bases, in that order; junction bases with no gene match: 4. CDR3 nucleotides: TGTGCCAGTCGACAGGGGGCGGGCAATCAGCCCCAGCATTTT. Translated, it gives CASRQGAGNQPQHF.

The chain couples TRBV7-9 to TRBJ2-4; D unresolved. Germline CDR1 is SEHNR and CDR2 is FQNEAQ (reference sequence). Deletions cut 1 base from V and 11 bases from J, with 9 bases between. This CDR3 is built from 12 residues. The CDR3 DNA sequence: TGTGCCAGCAGCTTAGAGAGTGTCGTTCAGTACTTC. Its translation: CASSLESVVQYF.

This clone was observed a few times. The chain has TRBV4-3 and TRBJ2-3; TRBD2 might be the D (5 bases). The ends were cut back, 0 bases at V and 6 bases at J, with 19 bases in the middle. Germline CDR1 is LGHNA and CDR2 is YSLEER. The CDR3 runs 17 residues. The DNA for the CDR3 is TGCGCCAGCAGCCAAGAGGGTAGAGCGGATTCATGGGATACGCAGTATTTT. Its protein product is CASSQEGRADSWDTQYF.

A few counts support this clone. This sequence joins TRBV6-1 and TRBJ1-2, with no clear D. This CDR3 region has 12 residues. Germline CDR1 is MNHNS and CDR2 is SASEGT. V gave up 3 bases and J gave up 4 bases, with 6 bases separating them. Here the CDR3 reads CASSDYVYGYTF. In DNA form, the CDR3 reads TGTGCCAGCAGTGACTACGTCTATGGCTACACCTTC.

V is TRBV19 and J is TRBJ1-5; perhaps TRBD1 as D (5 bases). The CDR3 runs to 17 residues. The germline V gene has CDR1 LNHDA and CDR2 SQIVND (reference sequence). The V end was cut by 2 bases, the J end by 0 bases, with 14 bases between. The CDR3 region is CASSIRQGIYSNQPQHF. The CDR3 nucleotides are TGTGCCAGTAGTATACGTCAGGGAATATATAGCAATCAGCCCCAGCATTTT.

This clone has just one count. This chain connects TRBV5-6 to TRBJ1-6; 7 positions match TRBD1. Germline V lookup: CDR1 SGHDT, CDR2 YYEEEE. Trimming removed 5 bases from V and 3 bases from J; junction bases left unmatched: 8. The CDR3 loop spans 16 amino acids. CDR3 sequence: CASSYTGDFYNSPLHF. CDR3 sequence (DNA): TGTGCCAGCAGTTACACAGGGGACTTCTATAATTCACCCCTCCACTTT.

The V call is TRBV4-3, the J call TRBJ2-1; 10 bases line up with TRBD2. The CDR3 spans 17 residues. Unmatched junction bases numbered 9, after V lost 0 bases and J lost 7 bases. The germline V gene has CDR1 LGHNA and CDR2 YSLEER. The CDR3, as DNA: TGCGCCAGCAGCCAAGACCAGCTGGGGACTAGCGTAAATGAGCAGTTCTTC. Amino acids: CASSQDQLGTSVNEQFF.

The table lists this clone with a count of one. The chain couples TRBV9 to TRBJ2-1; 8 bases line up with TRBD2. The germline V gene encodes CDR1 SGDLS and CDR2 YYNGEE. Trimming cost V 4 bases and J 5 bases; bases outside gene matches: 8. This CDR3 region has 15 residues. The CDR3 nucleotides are TGTGCCAGCAGCCCTCTGGCGGGGGGTAACAATGAGCAGTTCTTC. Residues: CASSPLAGGNNEQFF.

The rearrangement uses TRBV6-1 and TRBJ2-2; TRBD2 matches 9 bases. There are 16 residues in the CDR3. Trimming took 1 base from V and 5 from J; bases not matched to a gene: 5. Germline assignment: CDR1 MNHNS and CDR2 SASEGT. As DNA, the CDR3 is TGTGCCAGCAGTGAAGGGAGCGGGGGGTTAACCGGGGAGCTGTTTTTT. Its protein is CASSEGSGGLTGELFF.

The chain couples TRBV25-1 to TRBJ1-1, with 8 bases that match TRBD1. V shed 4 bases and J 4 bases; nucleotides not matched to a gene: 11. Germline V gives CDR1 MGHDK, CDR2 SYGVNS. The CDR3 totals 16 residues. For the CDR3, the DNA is TGTGCCAGCAGTGGGACAGGGAGGGGATCGGCCACTGAAGCTTTCTTT. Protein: CASSGTGRGSATEAFF. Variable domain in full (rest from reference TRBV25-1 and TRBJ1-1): EADIYQTPRYLVIGTGKKITLECSQTMGHDKMYWYQQDPGMELHLIHYSYGVNSTEKGDLSSESTVSRIRTEHFPLTLESARPSHTSQYLCASSGTGRGSATEAFFGQGTRLTVV.

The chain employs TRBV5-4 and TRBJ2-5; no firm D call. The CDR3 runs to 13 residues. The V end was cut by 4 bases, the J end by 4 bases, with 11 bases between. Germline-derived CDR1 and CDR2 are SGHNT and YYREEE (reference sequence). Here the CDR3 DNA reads TGTGCCAGCAGCGAACAAACGCTAGAGACCCAGTACTTC. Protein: CASSEQTLETQYF.

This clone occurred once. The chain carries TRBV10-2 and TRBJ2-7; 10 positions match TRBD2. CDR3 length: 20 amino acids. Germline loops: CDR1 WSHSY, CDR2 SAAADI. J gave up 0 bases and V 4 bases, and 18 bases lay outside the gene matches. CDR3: CASSALGRPGTSGISYEQYF. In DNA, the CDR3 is TGCGCCAGCAGTGCCCTCGGGCGTCCGGGAACTAGCGGGATCTCCTACGAGCAGTACTTC.

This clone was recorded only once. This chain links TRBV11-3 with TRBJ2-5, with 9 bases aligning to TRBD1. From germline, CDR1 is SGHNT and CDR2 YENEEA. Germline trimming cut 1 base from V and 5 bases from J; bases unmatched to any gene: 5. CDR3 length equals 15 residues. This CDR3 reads CASSLGRDRVETQYF. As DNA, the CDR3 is TGTGCCAGCAGCTTAGGTCGGGACAGGGTTGAGACCCAGTACTTC. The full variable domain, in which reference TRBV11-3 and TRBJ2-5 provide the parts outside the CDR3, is EAGVVQSPRYKIIEKKQPVAFWCNPISGHNTLYWYLQNLGQGPELLIRYENEEAVDDSQLPKDRFSAERLKGVDSTLKIQPAELGDSAVYLCASSLGRDRVETQYFGPGTRLLVL.

The CDR3 region is CASRPDTIMNTEAFF. The CDR3 DNA sequence: TGCGCCAGCAGACCTGACACGATAATGAACACTGAAGCTTTCTTT. J is TRBJ1-1 and V is TRBV5-1; the D is unclear. This CDR3 has 15 amino acids. Deletions cut 5 bases from V and 0 bases from J, with 14 bases between. Germline loops: CDR1 SGHRS, CDR2 YFSETQ.

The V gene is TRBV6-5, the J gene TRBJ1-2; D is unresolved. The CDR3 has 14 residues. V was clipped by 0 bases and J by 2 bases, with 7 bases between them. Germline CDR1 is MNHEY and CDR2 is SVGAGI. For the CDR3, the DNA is TGTGCCAGCAGTTACTCGCTAGAGAACTATGGCTACACCTTC. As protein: CASSYSLENYGYTF.

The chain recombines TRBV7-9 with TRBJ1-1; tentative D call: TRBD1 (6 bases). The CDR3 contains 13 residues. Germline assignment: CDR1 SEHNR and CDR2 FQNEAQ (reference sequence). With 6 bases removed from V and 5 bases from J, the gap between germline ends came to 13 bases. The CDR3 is CASSLQGDTEAFF. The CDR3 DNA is TGTGCCAGCAGTCTACAGGGCGATACTGAAGCTTTCTTT.

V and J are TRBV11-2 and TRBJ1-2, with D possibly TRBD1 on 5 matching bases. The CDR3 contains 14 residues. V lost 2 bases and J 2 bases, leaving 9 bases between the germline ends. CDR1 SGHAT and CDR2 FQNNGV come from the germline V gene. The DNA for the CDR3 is TGTGCCAGCAGCTTAAATTCAGGGAACTATGGCTACACCTTC. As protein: CASSLNSGNYGYTF.